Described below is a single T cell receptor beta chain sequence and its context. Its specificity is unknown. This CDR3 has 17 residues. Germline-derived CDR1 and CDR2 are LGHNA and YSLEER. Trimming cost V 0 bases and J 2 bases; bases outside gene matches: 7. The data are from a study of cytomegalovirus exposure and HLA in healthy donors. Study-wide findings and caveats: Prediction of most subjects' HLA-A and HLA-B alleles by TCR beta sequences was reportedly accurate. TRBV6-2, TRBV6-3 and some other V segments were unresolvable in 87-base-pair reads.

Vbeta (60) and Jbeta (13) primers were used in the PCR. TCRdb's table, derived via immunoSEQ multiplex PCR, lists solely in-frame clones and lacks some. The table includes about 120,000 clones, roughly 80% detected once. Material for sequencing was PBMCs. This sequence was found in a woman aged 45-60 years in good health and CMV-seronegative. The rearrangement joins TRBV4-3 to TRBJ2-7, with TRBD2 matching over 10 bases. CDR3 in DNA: TGCGCCAGCAGCCAAGACGCCGGGACTAGCGTAACCTACGAGCAGTACTTC. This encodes CASSQDAGTSVTYEQYF.